This record looks at one T cell receptor beta chain sequence and its context. Antigen specificity is unknown. CDR1 is SGHKS and CDR2 is YYEKEE in the germline V gene (reference sequence). The CDR3 is 12 amino acids. Caucasian individuals from Russia who were healthy and aged about 6 to 95 acted as donors. This record belongs to a study of blood T cells in healthy people across ages. Whole-study results and caveats: Estimates drawn from one million T cells were deemed to understate diversity.

A second about 6 to 12 cycle PCR used barcoded and J-beta primers. Unique molecular identifiers of 12 random nucleotides labeled each cDNA. TCRdb analysed the 5' RACE reads with MiXCR anew, one entry per CDR3 protein. The sample lists about 1 million distinct CDR3 sequences; around 45% were seen once. The sample taken for sequencing was blood. This clonotype was obtained from a woman aged 55-70 years in good health. This chain connects TRBV5-5 to TRBJ2-5; no firm D call. The DNA end lines up better with TRBJ2-7; the J call may be wrong. The DNA of the CDR3 is TGTGCCAGCCGTGGGGTCTCCCGCGAGCAGTACTTC. Protein sequence: CASRGVSREQYF.